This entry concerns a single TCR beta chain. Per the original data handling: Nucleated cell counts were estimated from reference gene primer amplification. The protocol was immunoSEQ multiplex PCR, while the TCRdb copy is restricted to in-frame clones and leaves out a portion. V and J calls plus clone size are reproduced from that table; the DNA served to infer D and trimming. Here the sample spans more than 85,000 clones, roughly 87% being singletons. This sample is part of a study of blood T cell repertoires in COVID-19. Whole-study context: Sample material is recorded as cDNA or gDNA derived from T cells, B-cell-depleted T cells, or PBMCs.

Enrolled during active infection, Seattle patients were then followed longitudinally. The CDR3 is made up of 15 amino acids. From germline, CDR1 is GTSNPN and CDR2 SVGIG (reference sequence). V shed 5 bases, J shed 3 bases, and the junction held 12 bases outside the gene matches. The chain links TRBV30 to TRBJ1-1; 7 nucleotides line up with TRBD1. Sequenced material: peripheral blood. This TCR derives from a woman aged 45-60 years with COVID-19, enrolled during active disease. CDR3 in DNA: TGTGCCTGGGGATCCAACAGGGGAGTGCACACTGAAGCTTTCTTT. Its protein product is CAWGSNRGVHTEAFF.